The clone carrying this T cell receptor (beta chain) was observed at least ten times. As yet, its antigen is unknown. The sequence runs out 3 residues before the end of the CDR3; the remainder is reconstructed from the germline J gene. These data originate in a study of T cell clonality in common variable immunodeficiency. TCRdb's copy holds only in-frame clones and misses some; the assay was immunoSEQ multiplex PCR. Observed in the sample are some 9,700 clones, none of them singletons. Patients had low serum IgG, IgA and/or IgM and specific antibody deficiency. Replacement immunoglobulin had been given to every CVID subject for at least one year. CVID subjects were neither ill nor on immunomodulatory or immunosuppressive medication at sampling. The CDR3 is 14 residues long. The V gene's germline CDR1 is SGHNT and CDR2 YYREEE (reference sequence). The ends lost 4 bases at V and 6 bases at J; junction bases unmatched: 8.

Findings and limits, study-wide: Patient heterogeneity in the CVID cohort limited correlations between repertoire features and clinical complications. Fewer deletions and N-nucleotide insertions were reportedly seen in common variable immunodeficiency TCR beta sequences.

Sequenced material: peripheral blood mononuclear cells. This rearrangement joins TRBV5-4 to TRBJ1-1; 8 nucleotides match TRBD1. The receptor's source is a human donor with common variable immunodeficiency. CDR3 protein: CASSGTGGFAEAFF. The CDR3 bases that were read are TGTGCCAGCAGCGGGACAGGTGGGTTCGCTGAA. Combining the CDR3 with reference TRBV5-4 and TRBJ1-1 gives the whole variable domain ETGVTQSPTHLIKTRGQQVTLRCSSQSGHNTVSWYQQALGQGPQFIFQYYREEENGRGNFPPRFSGLQFPNYSSELNVNALELDDSALYLCASSGTGGFAEAFFGQGTRLTVV.